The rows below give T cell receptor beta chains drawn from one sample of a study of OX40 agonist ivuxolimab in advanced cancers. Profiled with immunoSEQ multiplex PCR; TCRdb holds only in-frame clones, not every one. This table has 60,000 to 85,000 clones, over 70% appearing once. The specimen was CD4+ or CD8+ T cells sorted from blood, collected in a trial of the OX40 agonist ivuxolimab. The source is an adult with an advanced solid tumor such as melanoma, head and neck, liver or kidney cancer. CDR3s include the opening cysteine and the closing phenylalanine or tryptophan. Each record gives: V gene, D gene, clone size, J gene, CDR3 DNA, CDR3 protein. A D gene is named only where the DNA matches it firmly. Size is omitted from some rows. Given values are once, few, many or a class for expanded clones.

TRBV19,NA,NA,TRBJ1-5,TGTGCCAGTAGTGTTATCAGGGGTAATCAGCCCCAGCATTTT,CASSVIRGNQPQHF
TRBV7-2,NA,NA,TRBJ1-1,TGTGCCAGCAGCTCCGCCGGGGGCACTGAAGCTTTCTTT,CASSSAGGTEAFF
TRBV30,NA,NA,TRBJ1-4,TGTGCCTCTCACCAGGAGGCTAATGAAAAACTGTTTTTT,CASHQEANEKLFF
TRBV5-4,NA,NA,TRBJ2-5,TGTGCCAGCAGCTTGGATAGCACAGAGACCCAGTACTTC,CASSLDSTETQYF
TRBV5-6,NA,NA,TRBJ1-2,TGTGCCAGCAGCCACTCCACCGGGACGCTGAGCTACACCTTC,CASSHSTGTLSYTF
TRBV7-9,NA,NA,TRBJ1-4,TGTGCCAGTAGCAACTTAGATGAAAAACTGTTTTTT,CASSNLDEKLFF
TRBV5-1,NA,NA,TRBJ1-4,TGCGCCAGCAGCTTGGTCCCCTCAGATGAAAAACTGTTTTTT,CASSLVPSDEKLFF
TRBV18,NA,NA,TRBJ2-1,TGTGCCAGCTCACCAGGCTACAATGAGCAGTTCTTC,CASSPGYNEQFF
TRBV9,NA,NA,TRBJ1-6,TGTGCCAGCAGCGCGACTTACAGGGAAGGAGATTCACCCCTCCACTTT,CASSATYREGDSPLHF
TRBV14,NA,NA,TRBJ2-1,TGTGCCAGCAGCCCTTGGGACACCCCGTACAATGAGCAGTTCTTC,CASSPWDTPYNEQFF
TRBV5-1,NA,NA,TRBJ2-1,TGCGCCAGCAGGGATCTAGAACTGACGGGCAATGAGCAGTTCTTC,CASRDLELTGNEQFF
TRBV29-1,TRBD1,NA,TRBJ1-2,TGCAGCGGAACCGGGACAGGGGTCGGCTACACCTTC,CSGTGTGVGYTF
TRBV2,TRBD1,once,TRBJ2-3,TGTGCCAGCAGTCGAAACGGACAGGGCACAGATACGCAGTATTTT,CASSRNGQGTDTQYF
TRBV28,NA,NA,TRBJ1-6,TGTGCCATCACAGCCAGCTCCTATAATTCACCCCTCCACTTT,CAITASSYNSPLHF
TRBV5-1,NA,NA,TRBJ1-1,TGCGCCAGCAGCTGGTTTGGGGGGGTGAACACTGAAGCTTTCTTT,CASSWFGGVNTEAFF
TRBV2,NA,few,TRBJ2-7,TGTGCCAGCAGTGACCGGGACGGGGAGCAGTACTTC,CASSDRDGEQYF